The clone carrying this T cell receptor (beta chain) appeared once. These data belong to a study of blood T cell repertoires in COVID-19. The assay was immunoSEQ multiplex PCR, and TCRdb's table has in-frame clones only and misses some. The top ten hold around 4.7% of the sample, which has about 91,000 clones, 88% seen once. With 7 bases removed from V and 2 bases from J, the gap between germline ends came to 9 bases. Germline V gives CDR1 DFQATT, CDR2 SNEGSKA (reference sequence). The CDR3 extends over 11 amino acids. The rearrangement uses TRBV20-1 and TRBJ2-7, with a tentative D call TRBD2 (5 bases). What was sequenced was peripheral blood. The source of this sequence is a woman aged 80 or older with active COVID-19. The CDR3 DNA reads as TGCAGTGTTTCCGGGACCTACGAGCAGTACTTC. Residues: CSVSGTYEQYF.